Described below is a single T cell receptor beta chain sequence and its context. This sample was taken from a study of control samples from healthy donors and cancer patients. Profiling relied on immunoSEQ multiplex PCR, and the TCRdb table lists in-frame clones only, not all of them. Of 150,000 or so clones listed, 75% to 95% are singletons. The sequence derives from a man aged 40-50 years in good health. Sequenced input: blood.

CDR3 bases: TGTGCCAGCAGCCCAGGGCATCAGCCCCAGCATTTT. Its translation is CASSPGHQPQHF. The genes are TRBV21-1 and TRBJ1-5; TRBD1, as called in the table, went unchecked against the DNA. TRBV21-1 is recorded as a pseudogene. This CDR3 contains 12 residues.